Shown below are 21 T cell receptor beta chains from a single sample sequenced in a study of OX40 agonist ivuxolimab in advanced cancers. Libraries were prepared by immunoSEQ multiplex PCR; TCRdb keeps only in-frame clonotypes and omits some of them. The sample lists more than 55,000 clones, over 80% occurring once. The sample was CD4+ or CD8+ T cells sorted from blood, taken in a trial of the OX40 agonist ivuxolimab. These receptors all stem from an adult with an advanced solid tumor such as melanoma, head and neck, liver or kidney cancer.

This clone showed up just a few times. The rearrangement uses TRBV7-9 and TRBJ2-1; tentatively, D is TRBD1 (7 bases). CDR3 length: 15 residues. Germline CDR1 SEHNR, CDR2 FQNEAQ (reference sequence). The germline V and J ends were trimmed by 7 bases and 10 bases, with 23 bases remaining between them. The CDR3 spells CASTTTGRTVGEQFF. The CDR3 DNA is TGTGCCAGCACCACGACAGGGAGGACGGTTGGGGAGCAGTTCTTC.

The chain is built from TRBV5-1 and TRBJ1-4, with TRBD1 matching over 8 bases. This CDR3 has 14 residues. Trimming at V came to 4 bases and at J to 7 bases, leaving 6 bases not matched to a gene. In germline, CDR1 is SGHRS, CDR2 YFSETQ. The CDR3 DNA sequence: TGCGCCAGCAGCCCTGACAGGGGTGGTGAAAAACTGTTTTTT. It specifies CASSPDRGGEKLFF. Looking up the rest from reference TRBV5-1 and TRBJ1-4 gives the full variable domain: KAGVTQTPRYLIKTRGQQVTLSCSPISGHRSVSWYQQTPGQGLQFLFEYFSETQRNKGNFPGRFSGRQFSNSRSEMNVSTLELGDSALYLCASSPDRGGEKLFFGSGTQLSVL.

The chain has TRBV13 and TRBJ1-2; TRBD1 might be the D (5 bases). The V gene's germline CDR1 is PRHDT and CDR2 FYEKMQ (reference sequence). This CDR3 is 15 amino acids long. Trimming removed 6 bases at V and 6 bases at J, with 20 bases between. The CDR3 protein is CASSEMWGTGDGYTF. The CDR3 DNA follows: TGTGCCAGCAGTGAAATGTGGGGGACGGGTGATGGCTACACCTTC.

This clone was recorded once. The J gene is TRBJ2-7, the V gene TRBV19, with D perhaps TRBD1 (6 bases). There are 14 residues in the CDR3. Trimming took off 3 bases at V and 6 bases at J, with 15 bases between the two ends. Germline CDR1 and CDR2: LNHDA and SQIVND (reference sequence). CDR3 sequence reads: CASSMVRGDSEQYF. CDR3 coding DNA: TGTGCCAGTAGTATGGTCAGGGGAGACTCCGAGCAGTACTTC.

The V and J genes are TRBV6-6 and TRBJ1-2; unclear D gene. Trimming stripped 2 bases from V and 0 bases from J, with 4 bases between. This CDR3 region has 13 residues. CDR1 is MNHNY and CDR2 is SVGAGI in the germline V gene (reference sequence). The CDR3 DNA reads as TGTGCCAGCAGTTACAGAGCTAACTATGGCTACACCTTC. Protein sequence: CASSYRANYGYTF.

The rearrangement joins TRBV7-8 to TRBJ2-1; no clear D gene. Per germline, CDR1 SGHVS and CDR2 FQNEAQ. The CDR3 consists of 12 residues. The V and J ends lost 4 bases and 2 bases respectively, with 3 bases between them. CDR3 amino acids: CASSSPYNEQFF. DNA of the CDR3: TGTGCCAGCAGCTCCCCCTACAATGAGCAGTTCTTC.

V is TRBV27 and J is TRBJ1-6; D possibly corresponds to TRBD1 (5 bases). The germline gives CDR1 MNHEY, CDR2 SMNVEV (reference sequence). This CDR3 contains 14 residues. V lost 3 bases, J lost 8 bases, and 11 bases lay in between. The chain's CDR3 is CASSFRDGDSPLHF. CDR3 bases: TGTGCCAGCAGTTTTCGGGACGGGGATTCACCCCTCCACTTT.

This chain connects TRBV7-9 to TRBJ1-5; no clear D gene. The CDR3 is 13 amino acids. Germline CDR1 reads SEHNR; CDR2 reads FQNEAQ (reference sequence). V shed 2 bases and J shed 7 bases, with 9 bases lying between them. The CDR3 region is CASSLQIRQPQHF. The CDR3 DNA sequence: TGTGCCAGCAGCTTACAGATTCGGCAGCCCCAGCATTTT.

The chain combines TRBV4-1 with TRBJ2-5; 10 bases map to TRBD1. Germline V gene data show CDR1 as MGHRA and CDR2 as YSYEKL. The junction had 16 bases not matched to a gene; V was cut back by 3 bases and J by 9 bases. The CDR3 is 17 residues long. This CDR3 reads CASSQTGGAIPRDPQYF. The DNA of the CDR3 is TGCGCCAGCAGCCAGACAGGGGGCGCGATCCCAAGAGACCCCCAGTACTTC.

This chain joins TRBV6-5 and TRBJ2-7; TRBD1 matches at 12 bases. Germline V gene lookup returns CDR1 MNHEY and CDR2 SVGAGI. The CDR3 contains 15 residues. Trimming took 0 bases from V and 6 from J; bases not matched to a gene: 3. DNA for the CDR3: TGTGCCAGCAGTTACTCCCGGGACAGGGGGCTCGAGCAGTACTTC. This translates into CASSYSRDRGLEQYF.

V usage is TRBV7-9 and J usage is TRBJ2-1, with 8 nucleotides matching TRBD2. The CDR3 is made up of 15 amino acids. The V gene end was trimmed by 5 bases and the J gene end by 4 bases; junction bases not matched to a gene: 7. Per germline, CDR1 SEHNR and CDR2 FQNEAQ (reference sequence). CDR3 sequence (DNA): TGTGCCAGCAGCGGCGCAGCGGGAGTTTACAATGAGCAGTTCTTC. It codes for CASSGAAGVYNEQFF.

The chain recombines TRBV7-9 with TRBJ2-1; D gene uncertain. Deletions cut 8 bases from V and 2 bases from J, with 13 bases between. The CDR3 extends over 14 amino acids. CDR1 is SEHNR, CDR2 FQNEAQ, per germline (reference sequence). CDR3 protein: CASVPAITYNEQFF. Written as DNA, the CDR3 is TGTGCCAGCGTGCCGGCAATTACCTACAATGAGCAGTTCTTC.

V is TRBV5-1 and J is TRBJ2-4; 8 nucleotides line up with TRBD2. The CDR3 covers 14 residues. CDR1 SGHRS and CDR2 YFSETQ come from the germline V gene. Trimming took 5 bases from V and 8 from J; bases not matched to a gene: 9. CDR3 DNA: TGCGCCAGCAGGCTAGCGGGCAGTAGGGACATTCAGTACTTC. Translated: CASRLAGSRDIQYF.

The chain carries TRBV6-6 and TRBJ1-1; 7 bases match TRBD1. The CDR3 length is 14 residues. Germline V gives CDR1 MNHNY, CDR2 SVGAGI (reference sequence). V lost 6 bases to trimming and J lost 4 bases; unmatched junction nucleotides: 8. The CDR3 DNA is TGTGCCAGCAGCCGACAGGGCATGACCACTGAAGCTTTCTTT. Amino acids: CASSRQGMTTEAFF.

The V and J genes are TRBV7-9 and TRBJ2-3; TRBD2 is a possible D gene (6 bases). This CDR3 is 14 amino acids long. With 5 bases removed from V and 0 bases from J, the gap between germline ends came to 9 bases. From germline, CDR1 is SEHNR and CDR2 FQNEAQ (reference sequence). The CDR3: CASSVEGSTDTQYF. CDR3 sequence (DNA): TGTGCCAGCAGCGTGGAGGGGAGCACAGATACGCAGTATTTT.

The gene calls are TRBV2 and TRBJ2-1; TRBD2 matches 7 bases. The CDR3 length is 14 residues. Losses at the gene ends were 6 bases for V and 9 bases for J; bases not matched to a gene: 11. In germline, CDR1 is SNHLY, CDR2 FYNNEI. The DNA for the CDR3 is TGTGCCAGCAGATCGAGCGGGGTAACGGGTGAGCAGTTCTTC. Residues: CASRSSGVTGEQFF.

The chain links TRBV9 to TRBJ2-3, with D tentatively TRBD2 (6 bases). Trimming shortened V by 5 bases and J by 0 bases, and 13 bases separated the two germline ends. Germline values: CDR1 SGDLS, CDR2 YYNGEE. This CDR3 is 15 amino acids long. The chain's CDR3 is CASSLRSGSTDTQYF. DNA for the CDR3: TGTGCCAGCAGTCTTCGTAGCGGTAGCACAGATACGCAGTATTTT.

The chain recombines TRBV2 with TRBJ1-1; no definite D call. The germline gives CDR1 SNHLY, CDR2 FYNNEI. V shed 4 bases and J shed 0 bases, with 9 bases lying between them. The CDR3 consists of 14 residues. The CDR3 sequence: CASSAGGLNTEAFF. For the CDR3, the DNA is TGTGCCAGCAGTGCCGGTGGTCTGAACACTGAAGCTTTCTTT.

Here the CDR3 reads CASSLGEGHPSTRAYEQYF. Here the CDR3 DNA reads TGCGCCAGCAGCTTGGGTGAGGGACACCCCTCAACAAGGGCCTACGAGCAGTACTTC. The chain carries TRBV5-1 and TRBJ2-7; D might be TRBD1 (6 bases). V lost 0 bases and J lost 2, with 24 bases in between. Germline values: CDR1 SGHRS, CDR2 YFSETQ. The CDR3 covers 19 residues.

J is TRBJ1-5 and V is TRBV10-2, with D hard to call. The V gene lost 0 bases and the J gene lost 6 bases, with 24 bases spanning the gap. The CDR3 is 19 residues long. Looked up from germline, CDR1 is WSHSY and CDR2 is SAAADI. The CDR3 loop is CASSESPNSVTEVGQPQHF. CDR3 bases: TGCGCCAGCAGTGAGTCTCCTAACTCGGTGACGGAGGTCGGTCAGCCCCAGCATTTT.

The gene calls are TRBV2 and TRBJ2-1; D is perhaps TRBD1 (6 bases). The CDR3 totals 13 residues. CDR1 and CDR2 from the germline V gene are SNHLY and FYNNEI. V dropped 6 bases and J dropped 6 bases, with 12 bases sitting between them. CDR3 in DNA: TGTGCCAGCAGGGCGAGAGGGGGCAATGAGCAGTTCTTC. Translation: CASRARGGNEQFF.